Below, 2 T cell receptor beta chains from the same sample are listed, as sequenced in a study of prognosis after radiotherapy for stage I lung cancer. Genomic DNA provided the template from which TCR beta CDR3 was amplified by two-round multiplex PCR. It was primers specific to each TRBV and TRBJ gene that first-round PCR used. From the multiplex PCR reads, TCRdb called clonotypes with MiXCR, one entry per CDR3 protein. The data show about 16,000 distinct CDR3 sequences, 31% seen once. The sample consisted of PBMCs, taken before or after stereotactic body radiation therapy (not recorded which). These receptors were collected from a donor over 45 with non-small cell lung cancer.

This clonotype was counted many times. The CDR3 protein is CASQTGHSNQPQHF. The DNA of the CDR3 is TGTGCCAGCCAGACAGGCCATAGCAATCAGCCCCAGCATTTT. The rearrangement links TRBV6-1 to TRBJ1-5, with a tentative D call TRBD1 (6 bases). CDR3 size: 14 residues. Germline V gene sequence: CDR1 MNHNS, CDR2 SASEGT. V lost 8 bases to trimming and J lost 0 bases, with 11 bases between them.

About this clonotype: A far larger clone is just one base off, so this is likely a read error. The final CDR3 position lacks the conserved phenylalanine or tryptophan, pointing to a likely read error. The rearrangement links TRBV6-1 to TRBJ2-7, with D hard to call. The V and J ends lost 3 bases and 3 bases respectively, with 0 bases between them. The CDR3 contains 10 residues. Germline V CDR1 and CDR2: MNHNS, SASEGT. The CDR3 DNA is TGTGCCAGCAGTGACTACGAGCAGTACCTC. This codes for CASSDYEQYL.